This is a list of T cell receptor beta chains from one sample in a study of chemoradiotherapy in HPV16-positive cancers. The protocol was immunoSEQ multiplex PCR, while the TCRdb copy is restricted to in-frame clones and leaves out a portion. The sample records 15,000 to 20,000 clones, under 90% being singletons. Source: blood, taken from a patient who underwent chemoradiotherapy. These receptors all stem from a human donor with HPV-associated anogenital cancer. Each CDR3 is given with its conserved first and last residue. The D gene is left open where the match is weak. The size field is filled for only some rows; it gives once, few, many or a size class.

v_call	d_call	clone_size	j_call	cdr3_aa	cdr3_nt
TRBV2	NA	NA	TRBJ2-7	CASSKTGYEQYF	TGTGCCAGCAGCAAAACAGGCTACGAGCAGTACTTC
TRBV6-5	NA	NA	TRBJ2-2	CASSYGDRYAGELFF	TGTGCCAGCAGTTATGGGGACCGTTACGCCGGGGAGCTGTTTTTT
TRBV9	NA	NA	TRBJ2-5	CASSPRPGGETQYF	TGTGCCAGCAGCCCGCGGCCCGGTGGTGAGACCCAGTACTTC
TRBV5-8	TRBD1	NA	TRBJ1-2	CASSPAYAGGGYGYTF	TGTGCCAGCAGCCCGGCTTATGCAGGGGGCGGCTATGGCTACACCTTC
TRBV11-2	NA	NA	TRBJ1-2	CASSSTQGPVSGYTF	TGTGCCAGCAGTTCAACACAGGGCCCAGTGAGTGGCTACACCTTC
TRBV9	NA	NA	TRBJ1-4	CASSVGGDNEKLFF	TGTGCCAGCAGCGTAGGAGGTGATAATGAAAAACTGTTTTTT
TRBV29-1	TRBD2	NA	TRBJ2-3	CSVVGRGGTDTQYF	TGCAGCGTTGTGGGACGGGGGGGCACAGATACGCAGTATTTT
TRBV6-6	NA	NA	TRBJ1-2	CASNDNFNYGYTF	TGTGCCAGCAATGACAACTTTAACTATGGCTACACCTTC
TRBV30	NA	NA	TRBJ1-4	CAWSVPLRSEKLFF	TGTGCCTGGAGTGTCCCCCTTCGGAGTGAAAAACTGTTTTTT
TRBV27	NA	NA	TRBJ1-1	CASRETNTEAFF	TGTGCCAGCAGGGAAACGAACACTGAAGCTTTCTTT
TRBV25-1	NA	NA	TRBJ1-4	CASSDYNPNEKLFF	TGTGCCAGCAGTGATTACAACCCTAATGAAAAACTGTTTTTT
TRBV28	NA	NA	TRBJ1-4	CASSFIFRGDEKLFF	TGTGCCAGCAGTTTCATTTTCAGGGGCGATGAAAAACTGTTTTTT
TRBV5-1	TRBD1	NA	TRBJ2-7	CASTRTGGYEQYF	TGCGCCAGCACCCGGACAGGGGGCTACGAGCAGTACTTC
TRBV7-2	TRBD2	NA	TRBJ2-3	CASSLDRGGVGTQYF	TGTGCCAGCAGCTTAGACCGGGGGGGAGTAGGGACGCAGTATTTT
TRBV28	NA	NA	TRBJ2-5	CASSFLAGGKTQYF	TGTGCCAGCAGTTTTCTGGCGGGCGGGAAGACCCAGTACTTC
TRBV5-4	NA	NA	TRBJ1-2	CASSPAGRGYGYTF	TGTGCCAGCAGCCCGGCCGGTAGGGGCTATGGCTACACCTTC
TRBV10-3	NA	NA	TRBJ1-1	CAISESGGRDTEAFF	TGTGCCATCAGTGAGTCGGGGGGGCGGGACACTGAAGCTTTCTTT
TRBV23-1	NA	NA	TRBJ1-1	CASSPPGARNTEAFF	TGCGCCAGCAGTCCCCCAGGAGCTCGGAACACTGAAGCTTTCTTT
TRBV14	NA	NA	TRBJ2-7	CASSQAPGIYEQYF	TGTGCCAGCAGCCAAGCGCCGGGGATCTACGAGCAGTACTTC
TRBV27	TRBD2	NA	TRBJ2-2	CASRMGLAGGRTGELFF	TGTGCCAGCAGGATGGGACTAGCGGGGGGCAGGACCGGGGAGCTGTTTTTT
TRBV27	TRBD1	NA	TRBJ1-2	CASKRPGGHGYTF	TGTGCCAGCAAGCGGCCAGGGGGCCATGGCTACACCTTC
TRBV6-1	NA	few	TRBJ1-4	CASSEPRNEKLFF	TGTGCCAGCAGTGAACCCCGTAATGAAAAACTGTTTTTT
TRBV6-5	TRBD1	once	TRBJ1-2	CASSYSTGKDGYTF	TGTGCCAGCAGTTACTCGACAGGGAAGGATGGCTACACCTTC
TRBV7-2	NA	NA	TRBJ1-2	CASSLETGLWNGYTF	TGTGCCAGCAGCTTAGAAACAGGACTTTGGAATGGCTACACCTTC
TRBV7-9	NA	NA	TRBJ2-7	CASSLTGYEQYF	TGTGCCAGCAGCTTAACGGGCTACGAGCAGTACTTC
TRBV6-5	TRBD2	NA	TRBJ2-1	CASSRREVYNEQFF	TGTGCCAGCAGTCGGCGGGAGGTATACAATGAGCAGTTCTTC
TRBV4-1	TRBD1	NA	TRBJ1-1	CASSQDPQIRGRAFF	TGCGCCAGCAGCCAAGACCCCCAAATCAGGGGGAGAGCTTTCTTT
TRBV27	NA	NA	TRBJ2-7	CASSPRASAQYEQYF	TGTGCCAGCAGTCCCCGGGCTAGCGCACAATACGAGCAGTACTTC
TRBV7-2	NA	NA	TRBJ2-7	CASSSRWGSYEQYF	TGTGCCAGCAGCTCCCGTTGGGGGTCCTACGAGCAGTACTTC
TRBV7-9	TRBD1	NA	TRBJ2-1	CASSLSWDSYNEQFF	TGTGCCAGCAGCTTATCTTGGGACAGCTACAATGAGCAGTTCTTC
TRBV30	NA	NA	TRBJ1-3	CAWSVKSGSSGNTIYF	TGTGCCTGGAGTGTAAAAAGTGGCAGCTCTGGAAACACCATATATTTT
TRBV28	NA	NA	TRBJ2-6	CASSPLGPGANVLTF	TGTGCCAGCAGTCCACTGGGCCCTGGGGCCAACGTCCTGACTTTC
TRBV21-1	NA	few	TRBJ1-1	CAPGPDGNTEAFF	TGTGCTCCCGGCCCAGACGGGAACACTGAAGCTTTCTTT
TRBV5-5	TRBD1	NA	TRBJ2-3	CASSFGQDTDTQYF	TGTGCCAGCAGCTTTGGACAGGACACAGATACGCAGTATTTT
TRBV7-9	NA	NA	TRBJ2-1	CASSLEGLRSYNEQFF	TGTGCCAGCAGCCTAGAGGGCCTTCGCTCCTACAATGAGCAGTTCTTC
TRBV7-2	NA	once	TRBJ2-5	CASSQMGAETQYF	TGTGCCAGCAGCCAGATGGGGGCGGAGACCCAGTACTTC
TRBV27	NA	NA	TRBJ2-7	CASSGPRDDEQYF	TGTGCCAGCAGTGGGCCGCGAGACGACGAGCAGTACTTC
TRBV7-9	TRBD1	few	TRBJ1-2	CASSPGQGLYGYTF	TGTGCCAGCAGCCCGGGACAGGGCCTCTATGGCTACACCTTC